The 32 T cell receptor beta chains below were found in one sample sequenced in a study of shared clonotypes between healthy human individuals. Clones were read by immunoSEQ multiplex PCR, and TCRdb kept only the in-frame ones, dropping some. The sample holds millions of clones, 90% to 95% seen once. Naive CD8 cells, CD45RO-negative and positively selected for CCR7, excluded terminally differentiated effector memory CD45RA+ cells. The material sequenced was naive CD8+ T cells from PBMCs. Receptor source: a man aged 18 to 35 in good health. Some clones in this sample may be carry-over from other donors' samples.

The chain has TRBV6-5 and TRBJ2-3; perhaps TRBD2 as D (6 bases). V gave up 9 bases and J gave up 4 bases, with 17 bases separating them. Germline CDR1 and CDR2: MNHEY and SVGAGI. The CDR3 contains 14 residues. The CDR3 spells CASRGAAVSDTQYF. CDR3 bases: TGTGCCAGTCGCGGGGCTGCCGTCTCAGATACGCAGTATTTT.

This clone appeared once. The rearrangement uses TRBV29-1 and TRBJ1-2; D is possibly TRBD1 (6 bases). Per the germline V gene, CDR1 is SQVTM and CDR2 is ANQGSEA. The V end was cut by 6 bases, the J end by 3 bases, with 11 bases between. CDR3 size: 12 residues. As DNA, the CDR3 is TGCAGCGTGGGGGACATAGACTATGGCTACACCTTC. Translation: CSVGDIDYGYTF.

The rearrangement joins TRBV9 to TRBJ2-3; 11 bases agree with TRBD2. CDR1 is SGDLS, CDR2 YYNGEE, per germline. V lost 1 base, J lost 1 base, and 2 bases stayed unmatched. CDR3 length: 16 residues. The CDR3 bases are TGTGCCAGCAGCGTATCGGGACTAGCGGGCACAGATACGCAGTATTTT. This translates into CASSVSGLAGTDTQYF.

V gene TRBV25-1 combines with J gene TRBJ2-2; D may be TRBD1 (6 bases). The CDR3 is made up of 13 amino acids. V was cut by 9 bases and J by 0 bases, with 8 bases left in between. Looked up from germline, CDR1 is MGHDK and CDR2 is SYGVNS. This CDR3 reads CASTGPNTGELFF. DNA for the CDR3: TGTGCCAGTACAGGGCCGAACACCGGGGAGCTGTTTTTT.

The chain combines TRBV19 with TRBJ1-1, with D uncertain. The CDR3 spans 11 residues. The V gene lost 10 bases and the J gene lost 11 bases, with 17 bases spanning the gap. Germline CDR1 is LNHDA and CDR2 is SQIVND (reference sequence). CDR3 amino acids: CAIGGRKEAFF. CDR3 nucleotide sequence: TGTGCCATTGGAGGCAGGAAAGAGGCTTTCTTT.

This chain joins TRBV5-1 and TRBJ2-7; D gene unclear. Germline CDR1 SGHRS, CDR2 YFSETQ. This CDR3 has 14 amino acids. Trimming removed 0 bases from V and 1 base from J, with 8 bases in between. In DNA form, the CDR3 reads TGCGCCAGCAGCTTGGCTCTGGAGTCCTACGAGCAGTACTTC. It encodes CASSLALESYEQYF. Using reference TRBV5-1 and TRBJ2-7 for the parts outside the CDR3, the full variable domain is KAGVTQTPRYLIKTRGQQVTLSCSPISGHRSVSWYQQTPGQGLQFLFEYFSETQRNKGNFPGRFSGRQFSNSRSEMNVSTLELGDSALYLCASSLALESYEQYFGPGTRLTVT.

The V and J genes are TRBV19 and TRBJ2-7; 13 nucleotides agree with TRBD2. CDR1 and CDR2 (germline): LNHDA, SQIVND (reference sequence). The J segment lost 7 bases and the V segment lost 4 bases, leaving 7 bases of the junction unmatched. The CDR3 covers 15 residues. CDR3 bases: TGTGCCAGTAGTACGCGACTAGCGGGAGGATGGGAGCAGTACTTC. Residues: CASSTRLAGGWEQYF.

The chain joins TRBV7-9 to TRBJ1-5; D unclear. Per the germline V gene, CDR1 is SEHNR and CDR2 is FQNEAQ (reference sequence). V lost 5 bases and J lost 6, with 8 bases in between. This CDR3 comprises 12 residues. The CDR3 DNA sequence: TGTGCCAGCAGCAATGCTGCTCAGCCCCAGCATTTT. It codes for CASSNAAQPQHF.

This chain joins TRBV27 and TRBJ2-1; the D gene is possibly TRBD2 (6 bases). Germline assignment: CDR1 MNHEY and CDR2 SMNVEV (reference sequence). Trimming left V 2 bases short and J 6 bases short, with 14 bases between. This CDR3 is 15 amino acids long. The CDR3 is CASSLGAGGANEQFF. CDR3 sequence (DNA): TGTGCCAGCAGTTTAGGGGCAGGAGGGGCCAATGAGCAGTTCTTC.

The rearrangement links TRBV19 to TRBJ2-7; D possibly matches TRBD1 or TRBD2 (6 bases each). V lost 5 bases to trimming and J lost 3 bases, with 17 bases between them. Germline V gene sequence: CDR1 LNHDA, CDR2 SQIVND (reference sequence). This CDR3 contains 15 residues. CDR3 sequence: CASSPGGGGHYEQYF. The CDR3, as DNA: TGTGCCAGTAGTCCCGGGGGTGGGGGCCACTACGAGCAGTACTTC.

Notes on this clone: Mismatch with germline at one junction end may stem from a read error. Other DNA sequences within the sample encode an identical CDR3. The rearrangement uses TRBV19 and TRBJ1-1; D unclear. The CDR3 has 14 residues. From germline, CDR1 is LNHDA and CDR2 SQIVND (reference sequence). The CDR3 DNA sequence: TGTGCCAGCAGTATCCGGGATTTTAACACTGAAGCTTTCTTT. As protein: CASSIRDFNTEAFF.

J is TRBJ1-1 and V is TRBV19, with 7 bases aligning to TRBD1. This CDR3 region has 17 residues. V gave up 7 bases and J gave up 4 bases; unmatched junction bases: 18. CDR1 and CDR2 from the germline V gene are LNHDA and SQIVND (reference sequence). CDR3 loop: CASNPLPGRGQSTEAFF. CDR3 in DNA: TGTGCCAGTAATCCACTGCCGGGGAGGGGGCAGTCCACTGAAGCTTTCTTT.

V is TRBV27 and J is TRBJ2-2; perhaps D is TRBD1 or TRBD2 (5 bases each). The CDR3 spans 14 residues. Germline assignment: CDR1 MNHEY and CDR2 SMNVEV (reference sequence). V lost 4 bases and J lost 4, with 10 bases in between. CDR3 loop: CASSWGSGTGELFF. Written as DNA, the CDR3 is TGTGCCAGCAGTTGGGGGAGTGGCACCGGGGAGCTGTTTTTT.

V usage is TRBV5-1 and J usage is TRBJ2-1; TRBD1 aligns across 9 bases. Germline CDR1 is SGHRS and CDR2 is YFSETQ. This CDR3 has 19 residues. V was clipped by 4 bases and J by 7 bases; unmatched bases: 21. The CDR3 region has the DNA TGCGCCAGCAGCGTCCCCTTGAGACTTGGTGAGACAGGGGGGAATGAGCAGTTCTTC. It translates to CASSVPLRLGETGGNEQFF.

The chain joins TRBV5-6 to TRBJ1-5; maybe TRBD1 (5 bases). V lost 2 bases to trimming and J lost 6 bases, with 12 bases between them. CDR1 is SGHDT, CDR2 YYEEEE, per germline. The CDR3 extends over 14 amino acids. CDR3 DNA sequence: TGTGCCAGCAGCTTTGGGACTGGGACTCAGCCCCAGCATTTT. This encodes CASSFGTGTQPQHF.

V is TRBV19 and J is TRBJ2-7; 7 bases match TRBD1. V shed 5 bases, J shed 0 bases, and the junction held 4 bases outside the gene matches. The germline V gene encodes CDR1 LNHDA and CDR2 SQIVND (reference sequence). This CDR3 spans 14 amino acids. CDR3: CASSFAGGSYEQYF. Here the CDR3 DNA reads TGTGCCAGTAGTTTCGCAGGGGGCTCCTACGAGCAGTACTTC.

The V call is TRBV7-9, the J call TRBJ1-4; 7 nucleotides align to TRBD1. J lost 5 bases, V lost 5 bases, and 14 bases had no gene match. This CDR3 has 17 amino acids. CDR1 and CDR2 from the germline V gene are SEHNR and FQNEAQ (reference sequence). This CDR3 reads CASSTSMIQGRNEKLFF. In DNA, the CDR3 is TGTGCCAGCAGCACTTCAATGATACAGGGGCGAAATGAAAAACTGTTTTTT. Complete variable domain (other parts from reference TRBV7-9 and TRBJ1-4): DTGVSQNPRHKITKRGQNVTFRCDPISEHNRLYWYRQTLGQGPEFLTYFQNEAQLEKSRLLSDRFSAERPKGSFSTLEIQRTEQGDSAMYLCASSTSMIQGRNEKLFFGSGTQLSVL.

This chain connects TRBV2 to TRBJ2-7, with unresolved D. V gave up 5 bases and J gave up 3 bases, with 8 bases separating them. The CDR3 is 12 amino acids. CDR1 is SNHLY and CDR2 is FYNNEI in the germline V gene. The CDR3 DNA is TGTGCCAGCAGTCGGGTACTCTACGAGCAGTACTTC. Its protein product is CASSRVLYEQYF.

The J gene is TRBJ2-7, the V gene TRBV9, with D possibly called TRBD1 or TRBD2 (7 bases each). V was shortened by 1 base and J by 0 bases, with 14 bases between the two germline ends. Germline V gene data show CDR1 as SGDLS and CDR2 as YYNGEE. There are 16 residues in the CDR3. The CDR3 reads CASSVSQRDSSYEQYF. The CDR3 coding sequence is TGTGCCAGCAGCGTATCCCAGCGGGACAGCTCCTACGAGCAGTACTTC.

The chain has TRBV7-2 and TRBJ1-2; D gene ambiguous. The CDR3 is 14 residues long. The V and J ends lost 0 bases and 4 bases respectively, with 9 bases between them. Per germline, CDR1 SGHTA and CDR2 FQGNSA. The CDR3, as DNA: TGTGCCAGCAGCTTAGCCCGTTCTAGCTATGGCTACACCTTC. Its protein is CASSLARSSYGYTF.

About this clone itself: Other DNA variants within this sample encode the same CDR3. The chain joins TRBV5-4 to TRBJ2-5; D not resolved. The CDR3 is made up of 11 amino acids. Trimming pared 2 bases from V and 5 bases from J, leaving 4 bases between. Germline CDR1 reads SGHNT; CDR2 reads YYREEE (reference sequence). For the CDR3, the DNA is TGTGCCAGCAGCTTCAGGGAGACCCAGTACTTC. Translation: CASSFRETQYF.

The chain has TRBV27 and TRBJ2-7, with D possibly being TRBD1 (6 bases). Germline V CDR1 and CDR2: MNHEY, SMNVEV (reference sequence). The CDR3 consists of 14 residues. Trimming shortened V by 1 base and J by 4 bases, and 11 bases separated the two germline ends. The CDR3 region is CASSLLNRVYEQYF. The CDR3 DNA is TGTGCCAGCAGTTTATTAAACAGGGTATACGAGCAGTACTTC.

This rearrangement joins TRBV4-3 to TRBJ2-1; D is unclear. This CDR3 is 14 amino acids long. V was shortened by 1 base and J by 5 bases, with 9 bases between the two germline ends. Germline V gives CDR1 LGHNA, CDR2 YSLEER. This CDR3 is CASSQAFEHNEQFF. CDR3 in DNA: TGCGCCAGCAGCCAAGCATTCGAGCACAATGAGCAGTTCTTC.

The rearrangement joins TRBV7-8 to TRBJ2-3, with D perhaps matching TRBD2 (5 bases). This CDR3 is 15 amino acids long. The germline V and J ends were trimmed by 2 bases and 0 bases, with 9 bases remaining between them. Per the germline V gene, CDR1 is SGHVS and CDR2 is FQNEAQ. DNA of the CDR3: TGTGCCAGCAGCTTACCTAGCAGAAGCACAGATACGCAGTATTTT. Protein: CASSLPSRSTDTQYF.

This rearrangement joins TRBV19 to TRBJ2-5; D assignment may be TRBD1 or TRBD2 (5 bases each). CDR3 length: 15 amino acids. CDR1 LNHDA and CDR2 SQIVND come from the germline V gene (reference sequence). The ends were cut back, 4 bases at V and 9 bases at J, with 21 bases in the middle. Here the CDR3 reads CASSNKDTGVRAQYF. Written as DNA, the CDR3 is TGTGCCAGTAGTAATAAGGACACCGGGGTACGGGCCCAGTACTTC.

The gene calls are TRBV5-6 and TRBJ2-7, with D perhaps assigned TRBD1 or TRBD2 (5 bases each). This CDR3 region has 12 residues. V was shortened by 4 bases and J by 5 bases, with 10 bases between the two germline ends. The V gene's germline CDR1 is SGHDT and CDR2 YYEEEE. CDR3 region: CASSGGTHEQYF. DNA of the CDR3: TGTGCCAGCAGCGGGGGTACCCACGAGCAGTACTTC.

The chain combines TRBV9 with TRBJ2-3, with 10 bases aligning to TRBD2. The germline CDR1 and CDR2 sequences are SGDLS and YYNGEE. The V segment lost 5 bases and the J segment 1 base; nucleotides outside the gene matches: 4. The CDR3 extends over 15 amino acids. The CDR3 nucleotides are TGTGCCAGCAGTACTAGCGGGACAGGCACAGATACGCAGTATTTT. It yields the protein CASSTSGTGTDTQYF.

The rearrangement joins TRBV15 to TRBJ2-5; 10 bases map to TRBD1. The CDR3 contains 16 residues. After removal of 1 base from V and 4 bases from J, the junction contained 6 bases not matched to a gene. Germline V gene sequence: CDR1 LNHNV, CDR2 YYDKDF (reference sequence). The CDR3 sequence: CATSRVRQGAGETQYF. CDR3 coding DNA: TGTGCCACCAGCAGAGTTCGACAGGGGGCAGGAGAGACCCAGTACTTC.

This sequence joins TRBV6-5 and TRBJ2-7; D is tentatively TRBD1 or TRBD2 (6 bases each). V lost 2 bases to trimming and J lost 2 bases, with 10 bases between them. CDR3 length equals 14 residues. CDR1 MNHEY and CDR2 SVGAGI come from the germline V gene. CDR3 sequence: CASSYRGGPYEQYF. CDR3 DNA sequence: TGTGCCAGCAGTTACAGAGGGGGGCCCTACGAGCAGTACTTC.

V and J are TRBV10-1 and TRBJ2-3; 14 bases align to TRBD2. The CDR3 consists of 15 residues. CDR1 is WNHNN and CDR2 is SYGVQD in the germline V gene (reference sequence). V was pared by 2 bases and J by 8 bases, with 3 bases of the junction left unmatched. The CDR3 here is CASSEGTSGRGTQYF. The CDR3 bases are TGCGCCAGCAGTGAGGGGACTAGCGGGAGAGGTACGCAGTATTTT.

This clone was found once. The chain couples TRBV25-1 to TRBJ1-1; D is perhaps TRBD1 (6 bases). CDR1 is MGHDK, CDR2 SYGVNS, per germline. There are 15 residues in the CDR3. V lost 0 bases to trimming and J lost 3 bases, with 11 bases between them. The CDR3 sequence is CASSEYSQGYTEAFF. In nucleotides, the CDR3 is TGTGCCAGCAGTGAATATAGCCAGGGGTACACTGAAGCTTTCTTT.

The chain has TRBV11-2 and TRBJ2-1; 7 bases agree with TRBD2. The CDR3 is made up of 16 amino acids. Trimming at V came to 4 bases and at J to 0 bases, leaving 6 bases not matched to a gene. Germline V CDR1 and CDR2: SGHAT, FQNNGV. Here the CDR3 DNA reads TGTGCCAGCAGCTATCCCGGGAGGAGCTCCTACAATGAGCAGTTCTTC. This codes for CASSYPGRSSYNEQFF. Variable domain in full (rest from reference TRBV11-2 and TRBJ2-1): EAGVAQSPRYKIIEKRQSVAFWCNPISGHATLYWYQQILGQGPKLLIQFQNNGVVDDSQLPKDRFSAERLKGVDSTLKIQPAKLEDSAVYLCASSYPGRSSYNEQFFGPGTRLTVL.